The clone carrying this T cell receptor (beta chain) was recorded only once. Its cognate antigen is unknown. TCRdb redid the calling of the reads with MiXCR, one entry per CDR3 protein. This table holds 650,000 to 850,000 distinct CDR3 sequences, about 29% found once. The source of the sample is a study of T cell repertoires in cytomegalovirus infection. Background on the study: The authors used CMV epitopes that were HLA-C-restricted (recently identified) and HLA-B-restricted (well studied). CMV infection together with matching HLA type was indicated by public TCR beta signatures. Study outcomes and limitations: The cumulative frequency of public TCR beta families identified carriers of CMV plus the relevant HLA. Clonotype analysis showed dominance of the ex vivo response by HLA-C-restricted CMV-specific TCR beta clonotypes.

The CDR3 loop spans 13 amino acids. Germline V gene sequence: CDR1 SNHLY, CDR2 FYNNEI. With 11 bases removed from V and 4 bases from J, the gap between germline ends came to 15 bases. This chain links TRBV2 with TRBJ1-5, with no clear D. This TCR was sampled from a human donor in good health (CMV status not recorded). Some clones in this sample may be carry-over from other donors' samples. Sequenced material: cultured CD8+ T cells from PBMCs, taken from culture after CMV antigen stimulation. DNA of the CDR3: TGTGCCCACGGGTCGGGGAGGAATCAGCCCCAGCATTTT. Its translation: CAHGSGRNQPQHF.